These 2 T cell receptor beta chains originate from one sample sequenced in a study of blood T cell repertoires in COVID-19. TCRdb's copy holds only in-frame clones and misses some; the assay was immunoSEQ multiplex PCR. The sample has fewer than 350,000 clones; roughly nine tenths are singletons. Material for sequencing was PBMCs or T cells enriched from blood (not recorded which). All receptors come from a woman in her forties who had recovered from COVID-19.

With respect to this clone: The sample holds other DNA sequences that translate to the same CDR3. V and J are TRBV5-1 and TRBJ2-3; 10 bases agree with TRBD2. The CDR3 covers 16 residues. J was trimmed by 0 bases and V by 4 bases; bases with no gene match: 5. The germline CDR1 and CDR2 sequences are SGHRS and YFSETQ. CDR3 bases: TGCGCCAGCAGCCTAGGACTAGCGGAAAGCACAGATACGCAGTATTTT. This sequence encodes CASSLGLAESTDTQYF.

The V gene is TRBV5-1, the J gene TRBJ2-3, with 8 bases fitting TRBD2. After removal of 4 bases from V and 1 base from J, the junction contained 11 bases not matched to a gene. CDR3 length: 17 amino acids. Germline CDR1 is SGHRS and CDR2 is YFSETQ. Here the CDR3 reads CASSLTSGVARTDTQYF. CDR3 DNA sequence: TGCGCCAGCAGCCTAACTAGCGGAGTGGCCCGCACAGATACGCAGTATTTT.